Below, 18 T cell receptor beta chains from the same sample are listed, as sequenced in a study of cytomegalovirus exposure and HLA in healthy donors. Amplification used 60 Vbeta primers and 13 Jbeta primers. Assay: immunoSEQ multiplex PCR; the TCRdb copy retains only in-frame clones and omits some. Of around 190,000 clones listed, roughly 10% were seen once; the top ten hold 1% to 1.5%. The material sequenced was PBMCs. Receptor source: a woman aged 25 to 45 in good health and CMV-seropositive.

This clone came up a few times. The rearrangement joins TRBV2 to TRBJ2-7; D not certain. Germline V gene sequence: CDR1 SNHLY, CDR2 FYNNEI. V was clipped by 7 bases and J by 0 bases, with 19 bases between them. This CDR3 is 16 amino acids long. Written as DNA, the CDR3 is TGTGCCAGCACCAGATCCGGAACAGCAAACTCCTACGAGCAGTACTTC. It codes for CASTRSGTANSYEQYF.

V gene TRBV7-2 combines with J gene TRBJ2-2; 13 nucleotides match TRBD2. The CDR3 length is 18 residues. The germline gives CDR1 SGHTA, CDR2 FQGNSA. J was trimmed by 6 bases and V by 5 bases; bases with no gene match: 12. The CDR3 loop is CASSGLGLAGRGAGELFF. CDR3 coding DNA: TGTGCCAGCAGCGGATTGGGACTAGCGGGGAGAGGAGCCGGGGAGCTGTTTTTT.

This chain connects TRBV10-3 to TRBJ1-5; perhaps TRBD1 as D (6 bases). With 3 bases removed from V and 5 bases from J, the gap between germline ends came to 11 bases. This CDR3 is 14 amino acids long. Germline values: CDR1 ENHRY, CDR2 SYGVKD. In DNA form, the CDR3 reads TGTGCCATCAGTGATAGGACAGCCGATCAGCCCCAGCATTTT. This sequence encodes CAISDRTADQPQHF.

V is TRBV5-4 and J is TRBJ2-7; D possibly corresponds to TRBD2 (6 bases). Germline CDR1 SGHNT, CDR2 YYREEE (reference sequence). Trimming removed 1 base at V and 4 bases at J, with 15 bases between. This CDR3 has 15 amino acids. The CDR3 nucleotides read TGTGCCAGCAGCTTGATGCCTAGCGAAATTTACGAGCAGTACTTC. Translating gives CASSLMPSEIYEQYF.

This chain connects TRBV5-1 to TRBJ2-5; 9 bases are a match to TRBD1. With V trimmed by 0 bases and J by 2 bases, 2 bases remained unmatched. CDR1 and CDR2 from the germline V gene are SGHRS and YFSETQ. The CDR3 length is 15 residues. For the CDR3, the DNA is TGCGCCAGCAGCTTGGGAGACAGGGGGCAAGAGACCCAGTACTTC. Its translation: CASSLGDRGQETQYF.

This clone came up a few times. The chain couples TRBV5-1 to TRBJ2-1; 9 positions match TRBD2. The CDR3 sequence is 14 residues long. From germline, CDR1 is SGHRS and CDR2 YFSETQ. The V gene end was trimmed by 6 bases and the J gene end by 7 bases; junction bases not matched to a gene: 8. The CDR3 is CASTALAGHNEQFF. In DNA, the CDR3 is TGCGCCAGCACGGCGCTAGCGGGACATAATGAGCAGTTCTTC.

The rearrangement joins TRBV2 to TRBJ2-3, with TRBD2 as a possible D gene (5 bases). Trimming removed 8 bases from V and 6 bases from J, with 15 bases in between. CDR1 and CDR2 (germline): SNHLY, FYNNEI. This CDR3 has 13 amino acids. The CDR3 sequence: CASCRDRGDTQYF. In DNA, the CDR3 is TGTGCCAGCTGCAGAGATAGAGGGGATACGCAGTATTTT.

The V gene is TRBV29-1, the J gene TRBJ2-3, with 7 bases aligning to TRBD2. V was pared by 4 bases and J by 5 bases, with 6 bases of the junction left unmatched. This CDR3 has 13 amino acids. Per germline, CDR1 SQVTM and CDR2 ANQGSEA. CDR3 loop: CSVGGRAKDTQYF. CDR3 DNA: TGCAGCGTTGGGGGGAGGGCCAAAGATACGCAGTATTTT.

CDR3 sequence reads: CASSIGTSEYNEQFF. Here the CDR3 DNA reads TGTGCCAGCAGTATCGGGACTAGCGAGTACAATGAGCAGTTCTTC. The rearrangement joins TRBV27 to TRBJ2-1; 10 bases map to TRBD2. The CDR3 contains 15 residues. V lost 5 bases to trimming and J lost 4 bases; unmatched junction nucleotides: 5. Germline V CDR1 and CDR2: MNHEY, SMNVEV (reference sequence).

About this clone: Other DNA sequences in the same sample also yield this CDR3. The rearrangement uses TRBV25-1 and TRBJ1-4; possible D gene TRBD1, 6 bases. This CDR3 has 14 amino acids. V dropped 7 bases and J dropped 4 bases, with 13 bases sitting between them. Germline CDR1 is MGHDK and CDR2 is SYGVNS. Here the CDR3 DNA reads TGTGCCAGCACGAAAGGGGGTCTTAATGAAAAACTGTTTTTT. Its translation: CASTKGGLNEKLFF.

The chain employs TRBV7-8 and TRBJ2-2; a possible D gene is TRBD1 (6 bases). This CDR3 spans 15 amino acids. CDR1 and CDR2 from the germline V gene are SGHVS and FQNEAQ. The germline V and J ends were trimmed by 5 bases and 1 base, with 11 bases remaining between them. For the CDR3, the DNA is TGTGCCAGCAGCACGTGGGGACAGAACACCGGGGAGCTGTTTTTT. Its protein is CASSTWGQNTGELFF. Based on the CDR3 plus reference TRBV7-8 and TRBJ2-2, the full variable domain is GAGVSQSPRYKVAKRGQDVALRCDPISGHVSLFWYQQALGQGPEFLTYFQNEAQLDKSGLPSDRFFAERPEGSVSTLKIQRTQQEDSAVYLCASSTWGQNTGELFFGEGSRLTVL.

This clone came up a few times. The chain employs TRBV6-1 and TRBJ2-1; 7 bases match TRBD1. The CDR3 has 15 residues. Trimming at V came to 8 bases and at J to 3 bases, leaving 10 bases not matched to a gene. Germline-derived CDR1 and CDR2 are MNHNS and SASEGT. CDR3 bases: TGTGCCAGCTACGATTGGGACAGCCTCTACAATGAGCAGTTCTTC. Its protein is CASYDWDSLYNEQFF.

In its sample, this clone was seen a few times. V and J are TRBV11-1 and TRBJ1-4; a weak D match, TRBD1 (6 bases). The CDR3 spans 15 residues. Germline V lookup: CDR1 SGHAT, CDR2 FQDESV (reference sequence). The ends were cut back, 1 base at V and 7 bases at J, with 13 bases in the middle. This CDR3 is CASSLEPQGSEKLFF. The CDR3 region has the DNA TGTGCCAGCAGCTTAGAGCCGCAGGGGAGTGAAAAACTGTTTTTT.

The J gene is TRBJ2-3, the V gene TRBV12-5, with 8 positions matching TRBD2. The germline V gene encodes CDR1 LGHNT and CDR2 FRNRAP. With 1 base clipped from V and 1 base from J, the junction kept 4 bases outside the gene matches. The CDR3 length is 16 residues. In nucleotides, the CDR3 is TGTGCTAGTGGTTTGGGAAAGACTAGCGGCACAGATACGCAGTATTTT. Translating it yields CASGLGKTSGTDTQYF.

V is TRBV5-1 and J is TRBJ1-2; D unclear. The germline V gene encodes CDR1 SGHRS and CDR2 YFSETQ. V was shortened by 2 bases and J by 7 bases, with 15 bases between the two germline ends. The CDR3 contains 14 residues. CDR3 residues: CASSFNRLTAGYTF. The CDR3 nucleotides are TGCGCCAGCAGCTTCAACAGATTGACCGCTGGCTACACCTTC.

The chain carries TRBV10-1 and TRBJ2-4, with 9 bases lining up with TRBD2. This CDR3 is built from 13 residues. Germline lookup yields CDR1 WNHNN and CDR2 SYGVQD (reference sequence). J lost 13 bases, V lost 5 bases, and 9 bases had no gene match. CDR3 DNA sequence: TGCGCCAGCAGTTTGGGACTAGCCGGGGTCCAGTACTTC. Amino acids: CASSLGLAGVQYF.

V is TRBV11-3 and J is TRBJ2-5; TRBD1 aligns across 9 bases. Germline V gene sequence: CDR1 SGHNT, CDR2 YENEEA. V was pared by 3 bases and J by 7 bases, with 3 bases of the junction left unmatched. The CDR3 has 13 amino acids. Here the CDR3 DNA reads TGTGCCAGCAGCTTTACGGGACAGGGGACCCAGTACTTC. Residues: CASSFTGQGTQYF.

The chain is built from TRBV4-1 and TRBJ2-5, with D possibly matching TRBD1 (6 bases). V lost 0 bases to trimming and J lost 5 bases, with 13 bases between them. This CDR3 contains 15 residues. Looked up from germline, CDR1 is MGHRA and CDR2 is YSYEKL. CDR3 bases: TGCGCCAGCAGCCAAGACCCAGGGGTAGCGGAGACCCAGTACTTC. It codes for CASSQDPGVAETQYF.